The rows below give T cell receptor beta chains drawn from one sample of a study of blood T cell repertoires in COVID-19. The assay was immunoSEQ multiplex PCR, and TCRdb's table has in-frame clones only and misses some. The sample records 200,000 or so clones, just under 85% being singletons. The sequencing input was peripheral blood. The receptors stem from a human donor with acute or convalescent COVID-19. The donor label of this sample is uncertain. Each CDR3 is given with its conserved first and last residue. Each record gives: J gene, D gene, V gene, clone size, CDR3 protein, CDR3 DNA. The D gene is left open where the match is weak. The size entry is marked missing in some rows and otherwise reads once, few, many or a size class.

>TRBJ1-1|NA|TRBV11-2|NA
CASSQQSNTEAFF
TGTGCCAGCAGCCAACAGTCGAACACTGAAGCTTTCTTT
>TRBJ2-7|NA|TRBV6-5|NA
CASSPQTGPYEQYF
TGTGCCAGCAGTCCGCAGACAGGTCCCTACGAGCAGTACTTC
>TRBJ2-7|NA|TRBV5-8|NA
CASSPREREQYF
TGTGCCAGCAGCCCCCGAGAGCGCGAGCAGTACTTC
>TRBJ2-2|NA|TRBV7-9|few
CASSFRGTTGELFF
TGTGCCAGCAGCTTCCGCGGGACCACCGGGGAGCTGTTTTTT
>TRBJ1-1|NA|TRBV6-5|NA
CASSLDSLNTEAFF
TGTGCCAGCAGTTTGGACAGTTTGAACACTGAAGCTTTCTTT
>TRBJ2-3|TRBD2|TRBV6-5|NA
CASKSGIGADTQYF
TGTGCCAGCAAAAGCGGGATAGGGGCAGATACGCAGTATTTT
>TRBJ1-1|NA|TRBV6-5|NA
CASSLTANTEAFF
TGTGCCAGCAGCTTGACAGCGAACACTGAAGCTTTCTTT
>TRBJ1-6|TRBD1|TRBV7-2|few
CASSFRTGGRNSPLHF
TGTGCCAGCAGCTTCCGGACAGGGGGAAGGAATTCACCCCTCCACTTT
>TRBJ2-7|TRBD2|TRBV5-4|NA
CASSPTSGSSYEQYF
TGTGCCAGCAGCCCGACTAGCGGGAGTTCCTACGAGCAGTACTTC
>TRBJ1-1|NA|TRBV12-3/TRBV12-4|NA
CASRRGGWTEAFF
TGTGCCAGCAGACGGGGGGGGTGGACTGAAGCTTTCTTT
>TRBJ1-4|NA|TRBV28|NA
CASSLSARGNEKLFF
TGTGCCAGCAGTTTAAGTGCCAGGGGTAATGAAAAACTGTTTTTT
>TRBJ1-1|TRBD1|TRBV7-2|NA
CASSHARDRNTEAFF
TGTGCCAGCAGCCATGCCAGGGACAGGAACACTGAAGCTTTCTTT
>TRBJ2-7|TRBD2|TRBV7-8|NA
CASSLGGLAGTYEQYF
TGTGCCAGCAGCTTAGGGGGACTAGCGGGGACCTACGAGCAGTACTTC
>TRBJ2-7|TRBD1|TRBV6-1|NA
CASSEEDRPKVYEQYF
TGTGCCAGCAGTGAAGAGGACAGGCCAAAGGTTTACGAGCAGTACTTC
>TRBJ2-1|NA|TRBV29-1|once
CSVEDALIDSPQFF
TGCAGCGTTGAAGATGCCTTAATCGACAGTCCGCAGTTCTTC
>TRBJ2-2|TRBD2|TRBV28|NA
CASRGTSVSNTGELFF
TGTGCCAGCAGGGGGACTAGCGTTTCGAACACCGGGGAGCTGTTTTTT
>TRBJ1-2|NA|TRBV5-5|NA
CASSLVVRVGYTF
TGTGCCAGCAGCTTGGTAGTCAGGGTAGGCTACACCTTC
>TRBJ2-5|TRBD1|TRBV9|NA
CASSVGGTGKTQYF
TGTGCCAGCAGCGTAGGGGGGACAGGGAAGACCCAGTACTTC
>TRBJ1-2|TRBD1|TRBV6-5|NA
CASRHLDRGYGYTF
TGTGCCAGCCGCCATCTGGACAGGGGCTATGGCTACACCTTC
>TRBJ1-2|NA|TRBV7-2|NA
CASSTSRQTNYGYTF
TGTGCCAGCAGCACCAGTCGACAGACCAACTATGGCTACACCTTC
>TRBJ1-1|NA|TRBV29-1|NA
CSVEEHGQGIGGAFF
TGCAGCGTTGAAGAACATGGTCAGGGGATTGGAGGAGCTTTCTTT
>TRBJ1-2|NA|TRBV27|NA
CASSERGIYGYTF
TGTGCCAGCAGCGAGAGAGGGATCTATGGCTACACCTTC
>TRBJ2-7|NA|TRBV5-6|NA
CASSLGPSSEQYF
TGTGCCAGCAGCTTGGGCCCCTCGAGCGAGCAGTACTTC
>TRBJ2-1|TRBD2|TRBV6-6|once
CASRKRTSGPNNEQFF
TGTGCCAGCAGGAAGAGGACTAGCGGTCCGAACAATGAGCAGTTCTTC
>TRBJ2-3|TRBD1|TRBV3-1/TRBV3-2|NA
CASSHWGDRVTDTQYF
TGTGCCAGCAGCCATTGGGGCGACAGGGTCACAGATACGCAGTATTTT
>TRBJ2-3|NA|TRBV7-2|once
CASRDLIAQGSTDTQYF
TGTGCCAGCAGGGACTTGATAGCACAGGGTAGCACAGATACGCAGTATTTT
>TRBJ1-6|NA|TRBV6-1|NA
CASSEERNSPLHF
TGTGCCAGCAGTGAAGAGAGGAATTCACCCCTCCACTTT
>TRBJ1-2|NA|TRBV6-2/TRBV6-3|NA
CASSYPGVNYGYTF
TGTGCCAGCAGTTACCCTGGAGTTAACTATGGCTACACCTTC
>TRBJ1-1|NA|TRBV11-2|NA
CASRRDKNTEAFF
TGTGCCAGCAGGAGGGACAAGAACACTGAAGCTTTCTTT
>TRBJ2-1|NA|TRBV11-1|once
CASSLGGDEQFF
TGTGCCAGCAGCTTAGGCGGAGATGAGCAGTTCTTC
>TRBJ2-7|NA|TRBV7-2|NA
CASRGGLTSGYEQYF
TGTGCCAGCAGGGGTGGGCTTACCTCAGGCTACGAGCAGTACTTC
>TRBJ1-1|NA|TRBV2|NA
CASSSGGTEAFF
TGTGCCAGCAGTTCGGGGGGCACTGAAGCTTTCTTT
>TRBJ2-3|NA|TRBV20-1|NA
CSASPQATQYF
TGCAGTGCTAGCCCACAGGCTACGCAGTATTTT
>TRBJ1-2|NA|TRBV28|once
CASQGGGPTYGYTF
TGTGCCAGCCAAGGCGGGGGCCCCACCTATGGCTACACCTTC
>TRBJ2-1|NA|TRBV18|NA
CASSADNEQFF
TGTGCCAGCTCGGCAGACAATGAGCAGTTCTTC
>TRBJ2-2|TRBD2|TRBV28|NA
CASILAGGWPGELFF
TGTGCCAGCATTCTAGCGGGAGGTTGGCCCGGGGAGCTGTTTTTT
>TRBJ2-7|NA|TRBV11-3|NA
CASSLAGTGVYEQYF
TGTGCCAGCAGCTTAGCCGGGACGGGGGTCTACGAGCAGTACTTC
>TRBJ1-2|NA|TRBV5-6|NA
CASSLAGKRGYTF
TGTGCCAGCAGCTTGGCCGGGAAAAGAGGCTACACCTTC
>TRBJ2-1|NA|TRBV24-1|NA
CATSDPGTPWGQQFF
TGTGCCACCAGTGACCCCGGGACTCCTTGGGGTCAGCAGTTCTTC
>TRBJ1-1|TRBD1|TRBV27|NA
CASRLTRQGQAFF
TGTGCCAGCAGACTAACAAGACAGGGGCAGGCTTTCTTT
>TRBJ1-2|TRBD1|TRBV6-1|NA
CASSDGGALGGNGYTF
TGTGCCAGCAGTGATGGAGGGGCCCTAGGGGGCAATGGCTACACCTTC
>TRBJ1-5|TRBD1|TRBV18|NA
CASSSGQGGYNSNQPQHF
TGTGCCAGCTCATCGGGACAGGGGGGCTATAATAGCAATCAGCCCCAGCATTTT
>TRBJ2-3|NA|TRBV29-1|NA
CSVEDPAGTDTQYF
TGCAGCGTTGAAGATCCGGCGGGCACAGATACGCAGTATTTT
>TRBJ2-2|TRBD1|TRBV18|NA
CASSPRRTGGDTGELFF
TGTGCCAGCTCACCTAGACGGACAGGGGGCGACACCGGGGAGCTGTTTTTT
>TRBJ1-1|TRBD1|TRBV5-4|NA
CANSLRGQITEAFF
TGTGCCAACAGCCTGAGGGGGCAGATCACTGAAGCTTTCTTT
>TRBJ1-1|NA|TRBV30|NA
CASSRGLNTEAFF
TGTGCCTCCAGTAGAGGGCTAAACACTGAAGCTTTCTTT
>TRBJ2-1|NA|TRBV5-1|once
CASSSTPTTYNEQFF
TGCGCCAGCAGCTCGACACCGACCACCTACAATGAGCAGTTCTTC
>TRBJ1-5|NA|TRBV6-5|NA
CASRAGEIWPQHF
TGTGCCAGCAGGGCAGGGGAAATTTGGCCCCAGCATTTT
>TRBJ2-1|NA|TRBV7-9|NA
CASSSSGNEQFF
TGTGCCAGCAGCTCCTCGGGGAATGAGCAGTTCTTC
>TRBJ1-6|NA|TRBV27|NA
CASSEDTSSTLHF
TGTGCCAGCAGTGAGGACACCTCGTCGACCCTCCACTTT
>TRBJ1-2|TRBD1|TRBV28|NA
CASSPTGGRGYTF
TGTGCCAGCAGTCCCACAGGGGGGAGAGGCTACACCTTC
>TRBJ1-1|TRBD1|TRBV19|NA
CASRKTGARTEAFF
TGTGCCAGTAGAAAAACAGGGGCTCGCACTGAAGCTTTCTTT
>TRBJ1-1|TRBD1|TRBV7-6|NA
CASSTPGTAGMNTEAFF
TGTGCCAGCAGCACCCCCGGGACAGCGGGTATGAACACTGAAGCTTTCTTT
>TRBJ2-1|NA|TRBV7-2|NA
CASRREGEQFF
TGTGCCAGCAGACGTGAGGGTGAGCAGTTCTTC